Shown below are 31 T cell receptor beta chains from a single sample sequenced in a study of blood T cell repertoires in COVID-19. The assay was immunoSEQ multiplex PCR, and TCRdb's table has in-frame clones only and misses some. The sample comprises some 110,000 clones, roughly 80% of which are singletons, and roughly 2.5% rests with the top ten. Sequenced input: peripheral blood. These receptors were collected from a man aged 50-60 years with acute or convalescent COVID-19.

This clone occurred once. V usage is TRBV20-1 and J usage is TRBJ2-5; D is possibly TRBD1 (6 bases). The germline gives CDR1 DFQATT, CDR2 SNEGSKA (reference sequence). The V gene lost 3 bases and the J gene lost 5 bases, with 19 bases spanning the gap. The CDR3 length is 15 residues. CDR3 nucleotide sequence: TGCAGTGCTAGTAGGTGGGGGCCGAAAGGGGAGACCCAGTACTTC. This gives the protein CSASRWGPKGETQYF.

The rearrangement uses TRBV5-1 and TRBJ1-1; D possibly corresponds to TRBD1 (6 bases). Germline CDR1 and CDR2: SGHRS and YFSETQ. The CDR3 is 14 amino acids. The germline V and J ends were trimmed by 7 bases and 1 base, with 14 bases remaining between them. CDR3: CASGMARGNTEAFF. For the CDR3, the DNA is TGCGCCAGCGGAATGGCCAGGGGGAACACTGAAGCTTTCTTT. Full variable domain (remainder filled in from reference TRBV5-1 and TRBJ1-1): KAGVTQTPRYLIKTRGQQVTLSCSPISGHRSVSWYQQTPGQGLQFLFEYFSETQRNKGNFPGRFSGRQFSNSRSEMNVSTLELGDSALYLCASGMARGNTEAFFGQGTRLTVV.

The sample holds a few counts of this clone. The rearrangement links TRBV11-2 to TRBJ1-2; 9 nucleotides agree with TRBD1. Trimming at V came to 5 bases and at J to 5 bases, leaving 9 bases not matched to a gene. The CDR3 is made up of 15 amino acids. Germline-derived CDR1 and CDR2 are SGHAT and FQNNGV. CDR3 bases: TGTGCCAGCAGCGCCAACACAGGGGGCGTTTATGGCTACACCTTC. Translating gives CASSANTGGVYGYTF.

The genes are TRBV27 and TRBJ2-2; weak D call: TRBD1 (6 bases). Trimming took off 4 bases at V and 0 bases at J, with 9 bases between the two ends. This CDR3 contains 15 residues. Germline V gene data show CDR1 as MNHEY and CDR2 as SMNVEV (reference sequence). In DNA, the CDR3 is TGTGCCAGCAGTTCAGGGGTAACGAACACCGGGGAGCTGTTTTTT. Protein: CASSSGVTNTGELFF.

In this sample, this clone turned up a few times. Other DNA sequences of this sample code for an identical CDR3. This chain links TRBV7-9 with TRBJ2-7; D is perhaps TRBD1 (5 bases). CDR1 SEHNR and CDR2 FQNEAQ come from the germline V gene (reference sequence). This CDR3 contains 14 residues. V was clipped by 1 base and J by 0 bases, with 7 bases between them. The CDR3 DNA reads as TGTGCCAGCAGCTTAGTCGACAGCTCCTACGAGCAGTACTTC. Encoded protein: CASSLVDSSYEQYF. Full variable domain (remainder filled in from reference TRBV7-9 and TRBJ2-7): DTGVSQNPRHKITKRGQNVTFRCDPISEHNRLYWYRQTLGQGPEFLTYFQNEAQLEKSRLLSDRFSAERPKGSFSTLEIQRTEQGDSAMYLCASSLVDSSYEQYFGPGTRLTVT.

The rearrangement joins TRBV24-1 to TRBJ1-2; D not resolved. Germline V gives CDR1 KGHDR, CDR2 SFDVKD. V gave up 0 bases and J gave up 7 bases, with 11 bases separating them. CDR3 length: 14 amino acids. CDR3 DNA sequence: TGTGCCACCAGTGATTTGCCTGGAGGCGCTGGCTACACCTTC. Encoded protein: CATSDLPGGAGYTF.

V and J are TRBV4-2 and TRBJ2-3, with 11 bases lining up with TRBD2. This CDR3 spans 24 amino acids. Germline CDR1 and CDR2: LGHNA and YNFKEQ. Unmatched junction bases numbered 25, after V lost 2 bases and J lost 0 bases. The DNA of the CDR3 is TGTGCCAGCAGCCAACTCCCGGGACAGGGTCACTCTAGGACTAGCGGGTTTAGCACAGATACGCAGTATTTT. Protein sequence: CASSQLPGQGHSRTSGFSTDTQYF.

The chain combines TRBV13 with TRBJ1-4, with D possibly matching TRBD1 (6 bases). The CDR3 is 15 residues long. Germline V gene sequence: CDR1 PRHDT, CDR2 FYEKMQ (reference sequence). V lost 0 bases to trimming and J lost 5 bases, with 10 bases between them. CDR3 region: CASSLGTGLNEKLFF. In DNA form, the CDR3 reads TGTGCCAGCAGCTTAGGGACAGGCCTCAATGAAAAACTGTTTTTT.

This clone was picked up a small number of times. The rearrangement uses TRBV19 and TRBJ1-4; D remains ambiguous. CDR1 and CDR2 from the germline V gene are LNHDA and SQIVND (reference sequence). Trimming left V 8 bases short and J 0 bases short, with 13 bases between. This CDR3 has 15 residues. The CDR3 coding sequence is TGTGCCAGTTCCTCAGCGGGGACAACTAATGAAAAACTGTTTTTT. Residues: CASSSAGTTNEKLFF. Drawing the rest from reference TRBV19 and TRBJ1-4, the complete variable domain is DGGITQSPKYLFRKEGQNVTLSCEQNLNHDAMYWYRQDPGQGLRLIYYSQIVNDFQKGDIAEGYSVSREKKESFPLTVTSAQKNPTAFYLCASSSAGTTNEKLFFGSGTQLSVL.

This clone came up once. This chain joins TRBV25-1 and TRBJ2-7; tentative D call: TRBD1 (6 bases). CDR1 is MGHDK and CDR2 is SYGVNS in the germline V gene. Trimming left V 7 bases short and J 3 bases short, with 16 bases between. The length of the CDR3 is 14 residues. CDR3 loop: CASTKTGPFYEQYF. The CDR3 DNA reads TGTGCCAGCACCAAGACAGGACCATTCTACGAGCAGTACTTC.

DNA of the CDR3: TGCAGCGTTGAAACAGGGGGCGCGAATAATTCACCCCTCCACTTT. This encodes CSVETGGANNSPLHF. The V and J genes are TRBV29-1 and TRBJ1-6; 9 bases fit TRBD1. Germline CDR1 is SQVTM and CDR2 is ANQGSEA. This CDR3 contains 15 residues. V lost 2 bases, J lost 5 bases, and 4 bases stayed unmatched. The full variable domain, its missing parts supplied by reference TRBV29-1 and TRBJ1-6, is SAVISQKPSRDICQRGTSLTIQCQVDSQVTMMFWYRQQPGQSLTLIATANQGSEATYESGFVIDKFPISRPNLTFSTLTVSNMSPEDSSIYLCSVETGGANNSPLHFGNGTRLTVT.

This clone was observed a few times. The chain employs TRBV28 and TRBJ2-2; TRBD2 agrees at 9 bases. V shed 4 bases and J 4 bases; nucleotides not matched to a gene: 7. Germline CDR1 and CDR2: MDHEN and SYDVKM. There are 16 residues in the CDR3. The DNA of the CDR3 is TGTGCCAGCAGTTCCGGAGCGGGAGGTCGCACCGGGGAGCTGTTTTTT. This encodes CASSSGAGGRTGELFF.

This clone was observed a handful of times. The chain joins TRBV9 to TRBJ1-3; unclear D gene. Trimming left V 4 bases short and J 0 bases short, with 11 bases between. The CDR3 totals 15 residues. Looked up from germline, CDR1 is SGDLS and CDR2 is YYNGEE. The CDR3 protein is CASSSDGVSGNTIYF. The CDR3 coding sequence is TGTGCCAGCAGCTCGGATGGAGTCTCTGGAAACACCATATATTTT.

The chain uses TRBV2 and TRBJ2-7; possibly TRBD2 for D (6 bases). This CDR3 contains 14 residues. The germline CDR1 and CDR2 sequences are SNHLY and FYNNEI. The ends were cut back, 1 base at V and 5 bases at J, with 12 bases in the middle. The CDR3 nucleotides are TGTGCCAGCAGTGAAGGGAGGGGAACCAACGAGCAGTACTTC. Amino acids: CASSEGRGTNEQYF.

Written as DNA, the CDR3 is TGTGCCAGCAGTTTTCGGGGATTACTCTACAATGAGCAGTTCTTC. This encodes CASSFRGLLYNEQFF. The chain couples TRBV28 to TRBJ2-1; a weak D match, TRBD2 (5 bases). Trimming took off 3 bases at V and 3 bases at J, with 12 bases between the two ends. The CDR3 has 15 amino acids. Germline CDR1 reads MDHEN; CDR2 reads SYDVKM.

This chain links TRBV19 with TRBJ1-5; the match to TRBD1 covers 9 bases. Germline-derived CDR1 and CDR2 are LNHDA and SQIVND (reference sequence). V dropped 5 bases and J dropped 4; count of bases not matched to a gene: 18. The CDR3 loop spans 19 amino acids. The CDR3 bases are TGTGCCAGTAGTCCGAACTCCCGGACAGGGGCCTTAATAAATCAGCCCCAGCATTTT. It encodes CASSPNSRTGALINQPQHF.

The table lists this clone with a count of one. The V gene is TRBV19, the J gene TRBJ2-5; 8 positions agree with TRBD1. CDR3 length: 15 residues. J was trimmed by 5 bases and V by 10 bases; bases with no gene match: 15. Germline V CDR1 and CDR2: LNHDA, SQIVND (reference sequence). The DNA of the CDR3 is TGTGCCACCCGAAGGGCCAGGGGGCCAACGGAGACCCAGTACTTC. It is translated as CATRRARGPTETQYF.

The rearrangement links TRBV7-9 to TRBJ2-7; 9 bases align to TRBD1. This CDR3 contains 16 residues. The V gene end was trimmed by 3 bases and the J gene end by 2 bases; junction bases not matched to a gene: 8. The germline gives CDR1 SEHNR, CDR2 FQNEAQ (reference sequence). The CDR3 coding sequence is TGTGCCAGCAGCTTGGAAAGGACAGGGGACCCCTACGAGCAGTACTTC. As protein: CASSLERTGDPYEQYF.

The chain links TRBV7-9 to TRBJ2-6; D gene ambiguous. The CDR3 runs to 15 residues. V shed 6 bases and J shed 0 bases, with 9 bases lying between them. The germline gives CDR1 SEHNR, CDR2 FQNEAQ (reference sequence). CDR3 nucleotide sequence: TGTGCCAGCAGTCGCGTAGTCTCTGGGGCCAACGTCCTGACTTTC. Translated, it gives CASSRVVSGANVLTF.

This clone has a handful of counts. The gene calls are TRBV29-1 and TRBJ2-7, with 8 bases that match TRBD2. V shed 7 bases and J 5 bases; nucleotides not matched to a gene: 10. Germline V gene lookup returns CDR1 SQVTM and CDR2 ANQGSEA. This CDR3 has 13 amino acids. The CDR3 DNA is TGCAGCGCCCTTAGCGGGAAAATCGACGAGCAGTACTTC. Residues: CSALSGKIDEQYF.

V and J are TRBV5-1 and TRBJ1-1; TRBD1 is a possible D gene (5 bases). Germline assignment: CDR1 SGHRS and CDR2 YFSETQ. This CDR3 is 14 amino acids long. V lost 2 bases and J lost 0, with 8 bases in between. As DNA, the CDR3 is TGCGCCAGCAGCTTCAGGGCCATGAACACTGAAGCTTTCTTT. This gives the protein CASSFRAMNTEAFF.

V and J are TRBV19 and TRBJ2-2; 7 positions agree with TRBD1. The CDR3 is 15 amino acids. J lost 1 base, V lost 5 bases, and 4 bases had no gene match. The germline V gene has CDR1 LNHDA and CDR2 SQIVND (reference sequence). This CDR3 is CASSPRTGNTGELFF. The DNA for the CDR3 is TGTGCCAGTAGTCCAAGGACAGGGAACACCGGGGAGCTGTTTTTT.

This clone was detected only a few times. The CDR3 sequence: CASRLSLNTEAFF. The CDR3 DNA reads TGTGCCAGCAGGCTATCTTTGAACACTGAAGCTTTCTTT. The chain couples TRBV7-9 to TRBJ1-1; no definite D call. From germline, CDR1 is SEHNR and CDR2 FQNEAQ (reference sequence). CDR3 length: 13 amino acids. V was cut by 6 bases and J by 0 bases, with 8 bases left in between.

The rearrangement uses TRBV5-5 and TRBJ1-1; no definite D call. The germline V gene has CDR1 SGHKS and CDR2 YYEKEE (reference sequence). The V and J ends lost 6 bases and 4 bases respectively, with 13 bases between them. There are 13 residues in the CDR3. The CDR3 bases are TGTGCCAGCACCCGAGTAGTCGGCACTGAAGCTTTCTTT. Amino acid sequence: CASTRVVGTEAFF.

The chain recombines TRBV15 with TRBJ1-6; D is unresolved. This CDR3 spans 17 amino acids. From germline, CDR1 is LNHNV and CDR2 YYDKDF (reference sequence). V was clipped by 3 bases and J by 0 bases, with 12 bases between them. The CDR3 loop is CATSSNEESSYNSPLHF. The CDR3, as DNA: TGTGCCACCAGCAGCAATGAGGAGAGCTCCTATAATTCACCCCTCCACTTT.

This rearrangement joins TRBV19 to TRBJ1-5, with TRBD1 identical over 10 bases. In germline, CDR1 is LNHDA, CDR2 SQIVND (reference sequence). This CDR3 region has 16 residues. J lost 5 bases, V lost 4 bases, and 8 bases had no gene match. The CDR3, as DNA: TGTGCCAGTAGTACTAGCCGGACAGGGGGAGATCAGCCCCAGCATTTT. It yields the protein CASSTSRTGGDQPQHF.

This rearrangement joins TRBV27 to TRBJ1-1, with TRBD1 matching 7 bases. Germline V CDR1 and CDR2: MNHEY, SMNVEV (reference sequence). The CDR3 has 13 residues. V lost 6 bases and J lost 7; bases outside the gene matches: 8. The CDR3 nucleotides read TGTGCCAGCAGCTGGAATCGGGACAGTGAAGCTTTCTTT. It specifies CASSWNRDSEAFF.

This clone was counted only a few times. The CDR3 nucleotides read TGTGCCAGCAGCCCCCGGACAGCGGGGGAGCAGTACTTC. Protein sequence: CASSPRTAGEQYF. The chain couples TRBV7-6 to TRBJ2-7; D might be TRBD2 (7 bases). Germline values: CDR1 SGHVS, CDR2 FNYEAQ. This CDR3 has 13 amino acids. The V gene lost 5 bases and the J gene lost 7 bases, with 15 bases spanning the gap.

This chain links TRBV9 with TRBJ2-3; 8 bases line up with TRBD1. CDR3 length: 14 residues. Germline V CDR1 and CDR2: SGDLS, YYNGEE. V dropped 3 bases and J dropped 5; count of bases not matched to a gene: 5. The CDR3 bases are TGTGCCAGCAGCGGGACAGGGTTTGTAGATACGCAGTATTTT. Translated, it gives CASSGTGFVDTQYF.

The chain joins TRBV15 to TRBJ1-2, with TRBD1 identical over 11 bases. Germline V gives CDR1 LNHNV, CDR2 YYDKDF (reference sequence). V was pared by 4 bases and J by 4 bases, with 8 bases of the junction left unmatched. This CDR3 comprises 16 residues. The chain's CDR3 is CATSTIGDRGFYGYTF. CDR3 in DNA: TGTGCCACCAGCACGATTGGGGACAGGGGGTTCTATGGCTACACCTTC.

This chain uses TRBV9 with TRBJ2-2; D possibly corresponds to TRBD2 (6 bases). The CDR3 loop spans 16 amino acids. Germline V gene data show CDR1 as SGDLS and CDR2 as YYNGEE. V lost 6 bases, J lost 0 bases, and 15 bases lay in between. The CDR3 loop is CASTQTGTSNTGELFF. The CDR3 DNA sequence: TGTGCCAGCACCCAAACCGGGACTTCGAACACCGGGGAGCTGTTTTTT.